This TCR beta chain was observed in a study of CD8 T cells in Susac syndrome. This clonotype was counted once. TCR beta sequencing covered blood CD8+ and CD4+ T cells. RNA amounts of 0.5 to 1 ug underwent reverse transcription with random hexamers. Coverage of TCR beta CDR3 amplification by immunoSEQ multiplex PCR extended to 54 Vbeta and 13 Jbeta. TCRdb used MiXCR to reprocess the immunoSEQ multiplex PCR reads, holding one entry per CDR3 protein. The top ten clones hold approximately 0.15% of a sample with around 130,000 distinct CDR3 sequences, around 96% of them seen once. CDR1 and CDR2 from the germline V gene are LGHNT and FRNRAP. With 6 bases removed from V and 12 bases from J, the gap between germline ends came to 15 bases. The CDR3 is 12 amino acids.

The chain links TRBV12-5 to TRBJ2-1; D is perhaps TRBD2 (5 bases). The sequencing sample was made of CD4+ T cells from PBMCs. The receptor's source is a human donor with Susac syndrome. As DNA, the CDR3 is TGTGCTAGTGGCACTACTAGTTCAGGGCAGTTCTTC. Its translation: CASGTTSSGQFF.